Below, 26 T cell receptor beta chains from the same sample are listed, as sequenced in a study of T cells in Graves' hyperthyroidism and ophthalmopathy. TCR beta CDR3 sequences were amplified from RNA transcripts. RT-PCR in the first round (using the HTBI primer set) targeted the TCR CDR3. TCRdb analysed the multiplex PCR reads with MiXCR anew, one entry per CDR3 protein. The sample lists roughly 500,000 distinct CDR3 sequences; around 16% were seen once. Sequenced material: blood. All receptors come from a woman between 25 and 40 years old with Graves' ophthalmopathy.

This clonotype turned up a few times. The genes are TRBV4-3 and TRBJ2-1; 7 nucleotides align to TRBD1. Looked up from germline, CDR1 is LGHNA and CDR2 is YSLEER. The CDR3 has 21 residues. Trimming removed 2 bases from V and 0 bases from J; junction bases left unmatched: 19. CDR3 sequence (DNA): TGCGCCAGCAGCCAAATTTTCCCGGGACAGTACCCCAAGAGCTCCTACAATGAGCAGTTCTTC. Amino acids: CASSQIFPGQYPKSSYNEQFF.

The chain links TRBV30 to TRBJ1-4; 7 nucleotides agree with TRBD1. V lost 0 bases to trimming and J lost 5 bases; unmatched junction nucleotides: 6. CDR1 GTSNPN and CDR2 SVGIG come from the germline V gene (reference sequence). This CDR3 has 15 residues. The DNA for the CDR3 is TGTGCCTGGAGTGTCGACAGGGTGGGGAATGAAAAACTGTTTTTT. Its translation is CAWSVDRVGNEKLFF.

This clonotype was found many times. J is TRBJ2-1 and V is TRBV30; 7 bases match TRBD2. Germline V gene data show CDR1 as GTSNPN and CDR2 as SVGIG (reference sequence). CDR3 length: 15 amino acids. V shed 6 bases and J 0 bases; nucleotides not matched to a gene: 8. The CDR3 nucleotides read TGTGCCTGCATTTCCGGGGGGTCCTCCTACAATGAGCAGTTCTTC. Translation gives CACISGGSSYNEQFF.

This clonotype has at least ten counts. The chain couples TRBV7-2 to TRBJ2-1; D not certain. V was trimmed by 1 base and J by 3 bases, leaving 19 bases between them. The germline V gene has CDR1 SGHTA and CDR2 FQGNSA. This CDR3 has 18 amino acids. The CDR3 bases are TGTGCCAGCAGCTTAGGGGCCAGTTTTGGGCCCTTCTACAATGAGCAGTTCTTC. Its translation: CASSLGASFGPFYNEQFF.

The CDR3 DNA reads TGTGCCACCGAACTTGACAGGGAAAACACCGGGGAGCTGTTTTTT. This sequence encodes CATELDRENTGELFF. The chain combines TRBV10-3 with TRBJ2-2; 7 bases are a match to TRBD1. Per germline, CDR1 ENHRY and CDR2 SYGVKD. V lost 10 bases and J lost 2; bases outside the gene matches: 10. CDR3 size: 15 residues.

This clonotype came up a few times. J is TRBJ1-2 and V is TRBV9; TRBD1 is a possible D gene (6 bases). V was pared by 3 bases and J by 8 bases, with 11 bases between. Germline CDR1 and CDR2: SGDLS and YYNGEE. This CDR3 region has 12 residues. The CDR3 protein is CASSEEGVGYTF. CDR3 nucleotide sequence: TGTGCCAGCAGCGAGGAGGGGGTCGGCTACACCTTC.

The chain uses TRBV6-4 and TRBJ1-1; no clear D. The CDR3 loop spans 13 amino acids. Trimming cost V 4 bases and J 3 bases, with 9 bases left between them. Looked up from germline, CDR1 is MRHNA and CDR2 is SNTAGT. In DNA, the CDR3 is TGTGCCAGCAGTGCCGCTTGGGACACTGAAGCTTTCTTT. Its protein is CASSAAWDTEAFF.

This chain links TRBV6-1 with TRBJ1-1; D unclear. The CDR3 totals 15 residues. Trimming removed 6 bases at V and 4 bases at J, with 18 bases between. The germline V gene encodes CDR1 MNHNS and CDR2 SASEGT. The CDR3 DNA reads TGTGCCAGCAGCACAGAGGGTGGGCCTGGCACTGAAGCTTTCTTT. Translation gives CASSTEGGPGTEAFF.

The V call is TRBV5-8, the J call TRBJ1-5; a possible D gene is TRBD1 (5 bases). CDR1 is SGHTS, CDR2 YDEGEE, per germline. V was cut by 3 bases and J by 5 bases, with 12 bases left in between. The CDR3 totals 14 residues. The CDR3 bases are TGTGCCAGCAGCTGGAGGGACGGTGATCAGCCCCAGCATTTT. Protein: CASSWRDGDQPQHF.

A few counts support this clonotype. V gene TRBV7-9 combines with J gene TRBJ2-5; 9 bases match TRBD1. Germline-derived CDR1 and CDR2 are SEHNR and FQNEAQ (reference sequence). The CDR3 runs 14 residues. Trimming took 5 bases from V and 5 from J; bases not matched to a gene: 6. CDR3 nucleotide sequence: TGTGCCAGCAGCCTAACAGGGGGCCACGAGACCCAGTACTTC. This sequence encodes CASSLTGGHETQYF.

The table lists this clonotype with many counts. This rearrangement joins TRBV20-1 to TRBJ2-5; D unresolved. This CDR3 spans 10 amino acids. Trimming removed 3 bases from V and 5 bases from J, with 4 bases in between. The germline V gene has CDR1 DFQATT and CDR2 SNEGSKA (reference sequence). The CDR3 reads CSARGETQYF. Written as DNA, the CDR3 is TGCAGTGCTAGGGGGGAGACCCAGTACTTC.

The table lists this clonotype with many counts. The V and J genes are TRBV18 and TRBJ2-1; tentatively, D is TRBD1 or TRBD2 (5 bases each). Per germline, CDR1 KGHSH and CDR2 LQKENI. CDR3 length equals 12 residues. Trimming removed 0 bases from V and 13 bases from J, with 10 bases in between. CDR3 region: CASSPPGTNQFF. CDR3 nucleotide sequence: TGTGCCAGCTCACCACCAGGGACGAACCAGTTCTTC.

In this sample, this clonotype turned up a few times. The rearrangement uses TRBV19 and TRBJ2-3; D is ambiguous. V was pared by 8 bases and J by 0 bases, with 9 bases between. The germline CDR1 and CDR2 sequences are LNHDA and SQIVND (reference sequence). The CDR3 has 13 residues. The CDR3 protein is CASWAVSTDTQYF. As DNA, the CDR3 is TGTGCCAGTTGGGCAGTTAGCACAGATACGCAGTATTTT.

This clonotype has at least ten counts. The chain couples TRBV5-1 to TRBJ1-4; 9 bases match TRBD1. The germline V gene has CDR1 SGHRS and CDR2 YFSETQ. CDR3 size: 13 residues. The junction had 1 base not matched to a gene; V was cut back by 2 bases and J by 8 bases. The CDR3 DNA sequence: TGCGCCAGCAGCTTCGGACAGGGGGAAAAACTGTTTTTT. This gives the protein CASSFGQGEKLFF.

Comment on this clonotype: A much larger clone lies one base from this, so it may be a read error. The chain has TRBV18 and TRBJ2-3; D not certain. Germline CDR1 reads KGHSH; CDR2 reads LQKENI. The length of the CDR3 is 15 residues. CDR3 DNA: TGTACCAGCTCACCGAGAAATACCTACACAGATACGCAGTATTTT. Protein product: CTSSPRNTYTDTQYF.

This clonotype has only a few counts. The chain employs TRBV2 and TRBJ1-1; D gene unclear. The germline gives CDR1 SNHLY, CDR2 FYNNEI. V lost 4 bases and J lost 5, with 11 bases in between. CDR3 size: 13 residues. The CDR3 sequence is CASSGWGRTEAFF. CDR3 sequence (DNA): TGTGCCAGCAGTGGGTGGGGTCGAACTGAAGCTTTCTTT.

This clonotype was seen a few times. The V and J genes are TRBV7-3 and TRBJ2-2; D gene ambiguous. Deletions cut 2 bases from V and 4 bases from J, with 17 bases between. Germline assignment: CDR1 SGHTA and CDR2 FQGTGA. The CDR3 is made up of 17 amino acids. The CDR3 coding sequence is TGTGCCAGCAGCTTAGGTGCAGCGCCTAGGATCACCGGGGAGCTGTTTTTT. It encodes CASSLGAAPRITGELFF.

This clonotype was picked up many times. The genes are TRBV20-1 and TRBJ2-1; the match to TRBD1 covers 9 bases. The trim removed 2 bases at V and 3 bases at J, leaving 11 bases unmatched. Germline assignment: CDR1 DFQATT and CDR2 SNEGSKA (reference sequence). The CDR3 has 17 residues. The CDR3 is CSARRDRVIVRYNEQFF. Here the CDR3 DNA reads TGCAGTGCTAGACGGGACAGGGTTATTGTCCGCTACAATGAGCAGTTCTTC.

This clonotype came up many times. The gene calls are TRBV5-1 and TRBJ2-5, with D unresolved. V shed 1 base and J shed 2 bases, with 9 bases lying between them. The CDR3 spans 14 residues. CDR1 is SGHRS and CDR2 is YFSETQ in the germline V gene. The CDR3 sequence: CASSLYPRQETQYF. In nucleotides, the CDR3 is TGCGCCAGCAGCTTGTATCCTAGACAAGAGACCCAGTACTTC.

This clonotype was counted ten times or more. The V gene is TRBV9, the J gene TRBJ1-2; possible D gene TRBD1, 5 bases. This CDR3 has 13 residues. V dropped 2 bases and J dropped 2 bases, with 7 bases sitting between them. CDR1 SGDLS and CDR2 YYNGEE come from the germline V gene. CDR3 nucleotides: TGTGCCAGCAGCGTCCGGGACAACTATGGCTACACCTTC. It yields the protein CASSVRDNYGYTF.

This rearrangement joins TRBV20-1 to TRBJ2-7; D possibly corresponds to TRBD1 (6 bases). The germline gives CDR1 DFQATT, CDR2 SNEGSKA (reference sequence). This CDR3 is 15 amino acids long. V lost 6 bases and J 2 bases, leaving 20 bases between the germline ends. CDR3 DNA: TGCAGTGCGTCACCCGGACAGTCTAAGACCTACGAGCAGTACTTC. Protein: CSASPGQSKTYEQYF.

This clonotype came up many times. The CDR3 coding sequence is TGTGCCAGCAGCTTAGGGGGACAGCTACAAGAGACCCAGTACTTC. Translating it yields CASSLGGQLQETQYF. The J gene is TRBJ2-5, the V gene TRBV7-2, with TRBD1 matching over 7 bases. Germline loops: CDR1 SGHTA, CDR2 FQGNSA. There are 15 residues in the CDR3. The V and J ends lost 1 base and 2 bases, in that order; junction bases with no gene match: 4.

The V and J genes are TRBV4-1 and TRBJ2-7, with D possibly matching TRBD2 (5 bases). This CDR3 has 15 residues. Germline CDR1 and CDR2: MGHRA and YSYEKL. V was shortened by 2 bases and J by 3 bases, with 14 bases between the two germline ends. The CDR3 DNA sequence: TGCGCCAGCAGCCAATGGCATTCGGGGATCTACGAGCAGTACTTC. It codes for CASSQWHSGIYEQYF.

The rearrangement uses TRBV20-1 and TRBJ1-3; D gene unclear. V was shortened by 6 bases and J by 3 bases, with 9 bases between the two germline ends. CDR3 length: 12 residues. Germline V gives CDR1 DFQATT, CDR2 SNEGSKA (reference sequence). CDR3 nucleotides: TGCAGTGCCCGCTATGGTGGAAACACCATATATTTT. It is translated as CSARYGGNTIYF.

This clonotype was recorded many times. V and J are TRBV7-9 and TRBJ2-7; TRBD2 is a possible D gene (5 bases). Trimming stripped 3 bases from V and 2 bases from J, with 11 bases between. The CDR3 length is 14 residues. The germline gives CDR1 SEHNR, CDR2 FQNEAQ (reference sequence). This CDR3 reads CASSFTGIAYEQYF. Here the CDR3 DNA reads TGTGCCAGCAGCTTTACCGGGATTGCCTACGAGCAGTACTTC.

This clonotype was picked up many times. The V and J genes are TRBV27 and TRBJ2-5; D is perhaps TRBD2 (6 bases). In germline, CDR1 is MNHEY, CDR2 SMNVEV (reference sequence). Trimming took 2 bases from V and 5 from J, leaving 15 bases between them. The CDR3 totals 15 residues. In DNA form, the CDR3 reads TGTGCCAGCAGTTTACGGGAGTGGGTGGGGGAGACCCAGTACTTC. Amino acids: CASSLREWVGETQYF.